A single count supports the clone carrying this TCR beta chain. Its antigen remains unknown. This CDR3 is built from 14 residues. The germline V gene encodes CDR1 MNHEY and CDR2 SMNVEV (reference sequence). Trimming removed 7 bases from V and 10 bases from J, with 20 bases in between. With the Oncomine TCR Beta short-read assay, DNA from cultured CD4+ T cells was sequenced. TCRdb re-called the PCR reads through MiXCR, storing one row per CDR3 protein. Of roughly 18,000 distinct CDR3 sequences in the sample, around two fifths were seen once. These data originate in a study of vaccination and CD4 T cells after COVID-19. Study-level background: The convalescents comprised six males and four females, two of them Hispanic. Either a CEFX pool, an HIV-1 Nef pool, or no peptide was added to control cultures.

The study, taken as a whole, reports: Analysis covered relatively few convalescent patients and lacked any early post-infection timepoints.

The treatment denotes: approximately 9-day PBMC culture with coronavirus spike peptide pools or control peptides (ViraFEST assay). The chain employs TRBV27 and TRBJ2-1, with D possibly called TRBD1 or TRBD2 (5 bases each). Source: CD4+ T cells from blood, cultured in vitro, taken after SARS-CoV-2 vaccination. The TCR was taken from a human donor who had recovered from COVID-19. The CDR3 sequence: CASTSPGTRSEQFF. The DNA for the CDR3 is TGTGCCAGCACAAGTCCCGGGACCCGAAGCGAGCAGTTCTTC.